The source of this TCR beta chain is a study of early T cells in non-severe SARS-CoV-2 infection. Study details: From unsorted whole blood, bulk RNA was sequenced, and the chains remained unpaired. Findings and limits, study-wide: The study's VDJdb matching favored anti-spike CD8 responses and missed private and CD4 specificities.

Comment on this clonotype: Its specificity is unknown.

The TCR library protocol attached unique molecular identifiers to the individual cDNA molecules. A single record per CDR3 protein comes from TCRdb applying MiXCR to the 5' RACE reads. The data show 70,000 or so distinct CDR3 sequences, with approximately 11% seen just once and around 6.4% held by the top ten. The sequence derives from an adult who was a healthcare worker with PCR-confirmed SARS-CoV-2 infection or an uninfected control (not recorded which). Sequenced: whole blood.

In DNA form, the CDR3 reads TGTGCCAGCAGCCCCAACTTGCTGGCCTACGAGCAGTACTTC. This gives the protein CASSPNLLAYEQYF. The rearrangement joins TRBV11-2 to TRBJ2-7; no reliable D call. The CDR3 runs 14 residues. Germline values: CDR1 SGHAT, CDR2 FQNNGV. The V gene lost 5 bases and the J gene lost 2 bases, with 13 bases spanning the gap.